This TCR beta chain appears in the sequencing data of a study of cytomegalovirus exposure and HLA in healthy donors. About the study: Among the 400 or so donors who were genotyped, roughly 76% fell in the genetic ancestry cluster that is associated with self-reported Caucasian donors.

This PCR relied on a set of 60 Vbeta primers and 13 Jbeta primers. Sequencing used immunoSEQ multiplex PCR; TCRdb keeps in-frame clones, though not all of them. Its table records 130,000 to 150,000 clones. General study results and limits: The classifier, whose performance was assessed in both the original and validation cohorts, reportedly diagnosed cytomegalovirus status with high specificity and sensitivity. What TCR beta sequences reportedly achieved was accurate prediction of HLA-A and HLA-B alleles in most subjects.

In the case of this clone: Its specificity is not known.

Germline CDR1 is SGHAT and CDR2 is FQNNGV. V was cut by 3 bases and J by 3 bases, with 4 bases left in between. This CDR3 has 12 residues. Sequencing used PBMCs. V gene TRBV11-2 combines with J gene TRBJ2-3; D is undetermined. This TCR derives from a man aged 35-49 years in good health and CMV-seronegative. CDR3 DNA: TGTGCCAGCAGCTTCGTAACAGATACGCAGTATTTT. Its protein product is CASSFVTDTQYF.